Listed here are 12 T cell receptor beta chains from one sample, sequenced in a study of OX40 agonist ivuxolimab in advanced cancers. Clones were sequenced by immunoSEQ multiplex PCR, and TCRdb holds only the in-frame ones, with some missing. The sample consists of tens of thousands of clones, around 89% of them appearing once. The input for sequencing was CD4+ or CD8+ T cells sorted from blood, taken in a trial of the OX40 agonist ivuxolimab. All receptors come from an adult with an advanced solid tumor such as melanoma, head and neck, liver or kidney cancer.

The chain employs TRBV30 and TRBJ2-7; 10 bases fit TRBD2. With 5 bases clipped from V and 4 bases from J, the junction kept 2 bases outside the gene matches. The CDR3 has 12 amino acids. Germline V gene lookup returns CDR1 GTSNPN and CDR2 SVGIG (reference sequence). DNA for the CDR3: TGTGCCTGGGGACTAGCGGAATACGAGCAGTACTTC. Its translation: CAWGLAEYEQYF.

J is TRBJ2-5 and V is TRBV14, with D hard to call. CDR1 is SGHDN and CDR2 is FVKESK in the germline V gene. The CDR3 is 13 residues long. Trimming left V 2 bases short and J 5 bases short, with 9 bases between. This CDR3 reads CASSQSLLETQYF. CDR3 DNA: TGTGCCAGCAGCCAAAGCCTATTGGAGACCCAGTACTTC.

This chain uses TRBV4-1 with TRBJ2-1; D gene ambiguous. V was cut by 2 bases and J by 7 bases, with 3 bases left in between. Germline V lookup: CDR1 MGHRA, CDR2 YSYEKL. CDR3 length: 11 amino acids. The CDR3 DNA follows: TGCGCCAGCAGCCAAACTAATGAGCAGTTCTTC. It yields the protein CASSQTNEQFF.

This chain links TRBV2 with TRBJ1-5; D call uncertain. Germline CDR1 reads SNHLY; CDR2 reads FYNNEI. CDR3 length equals 14 residues. V lost 5 bases and J lost 0, with 8 bases in between. CDR3 bases: TGTGCCAGCAGTCAGACTTATAGCAATCAGCCCCAGCATTTT. Its protein is CASSQTYSNQPQHF.

V usage is TRBV19 and J usage is TRBJ1-1, with TRBD1 as a possible D gene (5 bases). The CDR3 is 15 amino acids. Germline lookup yields CDR1 LNHDA and CDR2 SQIVND (reference sequence). Trimming took off 7 bases at V and 3 bases at J, with 18 bases between the two ends. As DNA, the CDR3 is TGTGCCAGTATCATCTCGGGACGGATAGACACTGAAGCTTTCTTT. Translation gives CASIISGRIDTEAFF.

This clone appeared a single time. The rearrangement links TRBV9 to TRBJ2-5, with TRBD1 identical over 7 bases. The CDR3 has 14 residues. Looked up from germline, CDR1 is SGDLS and CDR2 is YYNGEE. The V and J ends lost 3 bases and 5 bases, in that order; junction bases with no gene match: 7. The CDR3 region has the DNA TGTGCCAGCAGCGGACTTCAGGGGGATGAGACCCAGTACTTC. Its protein is CASSGLQGDETQYF.

J is TRBJ1-2 and V is TRBV7-9, with D hard to call. The CDR3 length is 15 residues. Trimming removed 6 bases at V and 4 bases at J, with 18 bases between. The germline CDR1 and CDR2 sequences are SEHNR and FQNEAQ (reference sequence). CDR3 nucleotides: TGTGCCAGCAGTCCGGGCTCTGCGGCTGTCTATGGCTACACCTTC. The encoded protein is CASSPGSAAVYGYTF.

The chain is built from TRBV30 and TRBJ2-7, with 7 nucleotides matching TRBD2. The CDR3 loop spans 13 amino acids. Per germline, CDR1 GTSNPN and CDR2 SVGIG (reference sequence). Trimming cost V 2 bases and J 2 bases; bases outside gene matches: 3. CDR3 in DNA: TGTGCCTGGAGTCTGGGGGGGACCTACGAGCAGTACTTC. Protein sequence: CAWSLGGTYEQYF.

The rearrangement joins TRBV10-3 to TRBJ2-5; D uncertain. The J call may not be correct, given that the DNA end is closer to TRBJ2-7. The germline V gene has CDR1 ENHRY and CDR2 SYGVKD. The CDR3 is 14 residues long. The CDR3 bases are TGTGCCATCAGTGAAGCAGAAAACTCCTACGAGCAGTACTTC. It specifies CAISEAENSYEQYF.

With regard to this clone: Mismatch with germline at one junction end may stem from a read error. The chain uses TRBV12-5 and TRBJ2-3, with unresolved D. The CDR3 contains 11 residues. The germline gives CDR1 LGHNT, CDR2 FRNRAP. The CDR3, as DNA: TGTGCTAGTGGTTTGGAGCGCCAAACATTTTTT. Protein sequence: CASGLERQTFF.

This chain joins TRBV5-1 and TRBJ2-1; 11 bases fit TRBD2. The CDR3 sequence is 16 residues long. Germline V gene lookup returns CDR1 SGHRS and CDR2 YFSETQ. V dropped 4 bases and J dropped 0; count of bases not matched to a gene: 3. The CDR3, as DNA: TGCGCCAGCAGCCGTACTAGCGGGAGCTCCTACAATGAGCAGTTCTTC. Translating gives CASSRTSGSSYNEQFF. The variable domain in full, completed from reference TRBV5-1 and TRBJ2-1, reads KAGVTQTPRYLIKTRGQQVTLSCSPISGHRSVSWYQQTPGQGLQFLFEYFSETQRNKGNFPGRFSGRQFSNSRSEMNVSTLELGDSALYLCASSRTSGSSYNEQFFGPGTRLTVL.

Concerning this clone: The sample holds other DNA sequences that translate to the same CDR3. The CDR3 sequence: CASSRSGGYEQYF. CDR3 in DNA: TGTGCCAGTAGCCGATCCGGGGGATACGAGCAGTACTTC. V gene TRBV5-4 combines with J gene TRBJ2-7; possibly TRBD2 for D (6 bases). Germline CDR1 and CDR2: SGHNT and YYREEE (reference sequence). V lost 8 bases and J 4 bases, leaving 16 bases between the germline ends. The CDR3 consists of 13 residues.